Below are 21 T cell receptor beta chains sequenced from a single sample in a study of cytomegalovirus exposure and HLA in healthy donors. Researchers ran the PCR with 60 Vbeta and 13 Jbeta primers. Some clones are missing from TCRdb's copy, which holds only in-frame ones; the method was immunoSEQ multiplex PCR. Of over 150,000 clones in the sample, 84% were seen once. The sample comprised PBMCs. These receptors were obtained from a boy between 2 and 15 years old in good health and CMV-seronegative.

The rearrangement links TRBV15 to TRBJ2-3, with 8 nucleotides matching TRBD2. V shed 1 base, J shed 6 bases, and the junction held 3 bases outside the gene matches. The CDR3 covers 14 residues. Per the germline V gene, CDR1 is LNHNV and CDR2 is YYDKDF (reference sequence). The CDR3 protein is CATSRVSSGDTQYF. For the CDR3, the DNA is TGTGCCACCAGCAGAGTGTCTAGCGGGGATACGCAGTATTTT.

The CDR3 protein is CASTVSRTLSYNEQFF. The CDR3 DNA is TGTGCCAGTACCGTTTCCAGGACACTCTCCTACAATGAGCAGTTCTTC. The chain recombines TRBV2 with TRBJ2-1; tentatively, D is TRBD1 (5 bases). Germline loops: CDR1 SNHLY, CDR2 FYNNEI. V was shortened by 9 bases and J by 0 bases, with 18 bases between the two germline ends. The CDR3 covers 16 residues.

CDR3 loop: CASSPGGAGSYNEQFF. The CDR3 DNA follows: TGTGCCAGCAGCCCCGGGGGGGCCGGCTCCTACAATGAGCAGTTCTTC. The genes are TRBV5-6 and TRBJ2-1, with 8 positions matching TRBD2. The CDR3 loop spans 16 amino acids. From germline, CDR1 is SGHDT and CDR2 YYEEEE. The J segment lost 0 bases and the V segment lost 4 bases, leaving 6 bases of the junction unmatched.

This clone was recorded only once. The V gene is TRBV27, the J gene TRBJ1-4, with TRBD1 matching 8 bases. The CDR3 totals 14 residues. After removal of 5 bases from V and 8 bases from J, the junction contained 7 bases not matched to a gene. Germline-derived CDR1 and CDR2 are MNHEY and SMNVEV (reference sequence). The DNA for the CDR3 is TGTGCCAGCAGTGCTACAGGGGGAAGAGAAAAACTGTTTTTT. Its translation is CASSATGGREKLFF.

This rearrangement joins TRBV10-3 to TRBJ2-5; weak D call: TRBD1 (5 bases). In germline, CDR1 is ENHRY, CDR2 SYGVKD. The germline V and J ends were trimmed by 6 bases and 2 bases, with 13 bases remaining between them. The CDR3 consists of 14 residues. In DNA form, the CDR3 reads TGTGCCATCAGGGACAATTCGTTACAAGAGACCCAGTACTTC. Residues: CAIRDNSLQETQYF.

This chain joins TRBV6-5 and TRBJ1-5; 7 bases are a match to TRBD1. V was clipped by 5 bases and J by 7 bases; unmatched bases: 5. The CDR3 loop spans 13 amino acids. The germline gives CDR1 MNHEY, CDR2 SVGAGI. Written as DNA, the CDR3 is TGTGCCAGCAGTCGACAGGGACCGCAGCCCCAGCATTTT. It codes for CASSRQGPQPQHF.

The CDR3 coding sequence is TGCGCCAGCAGCTCATTAGCGGGAGAAACCTACGAGCAGTACTTC. Encoded protein: CASSSLAGETYEQYF. The chain recombines TRBV5-1 with TRBJ2-7, with 9 bases identical to TRBD2. V shed 3 bases, J shed 2 bases, and the junction held 6 bases outside the gene matches. Germline V CDR1 and CDR2: SGHRS, YFSETQ. The CDR3 totals 15 residues.

This clone occurred a few times. The J gene is TRBJ2-3, the V gene TRBV2; 10 bases match TRBD2. The J segment lost 4 bases and the V segment lost 3 bases, leaving 13 bases of the junction unmatched. Germline CDR1 reads SNHLY; CDR2 reads FYNNEI. This CDR3 contains 18 residues. The chain's CDR3 is CASSDVASGSSGADTQYF. For the CDR3, the DNA is TGTGCCAGCAGTGACGTGGCTAGCGGGAGTAGTGGGGCAGATACGCAGTATTTT.

The rearrangement joins TRBV5-1 to TRBJ2-2; 7 nucleotides line up with TRBD1. The trim removed 3 bases at V and 2 bases at J, leaving 7 bases unmatched. Germline-derived CDR1 and CDR2 are SGHRS and YFSETQ. The CDR3 spans 16 residues. CDR3 in amino acids: CASSSKGGINTGELFF. The CDR3 DNA reads TGCGCCAGCAGCTCTAAAGGGGGCATTAACACCGGGGAGCTGTTTTTT.

This chain joins TRBV28 and TRBJ1-5; TRBD1 aligns across 9 bases. With V trimmed by 5 bases and J by 7 bases, 15 bases remained unmatched. Germline CDR1 reads MDHEN; CDR2 reads SYDVKM. This CDR3 region has 17 residues. The CDR3 DNA sequence: TGTGCCAGCAGTCTCCTTAAGAACAGGGGGCTAGGCCAGCCCCAGCATTTT. Protein product: CASSLLKNRGLGQPQHF. Supplemented by reference TRBV28 and TRBJ1-5, the full variable domain reads DVKVTQSSRYLVKRTGEKVFLECVQDMDHENMFWYRQDPGLGLRLIYFSYDVKMKEKGDIPEGYSVSREKKERFSLILESASTNQTSMYLCASSLLKNRGLGQPQHFGDGTRLSIL.

V is TRBV9 and J is TRBJ2-7, with 9 bases matching TRBD2. The CDR3 has 15 amino acids. The germline CDR1 and CDR2 sequences are SGDLS and YYNGEE. The V gene end was trimmed by 0 bases and the J gene end by 4 bases; junction bases not matched to a gene: 5. The CDR3 loop reads CASSVGTSAEYEQYF. CDR3 bases: TGTGCCAGCAGCGTAGGGACTAGCGCGGAATACGAGCAGTACTTC.

J is TRBJ1-5 and V is TRBV10-2; no clear D gene. In germline, CDR1 is WSHSY, CDR2 SAAADI. The CDR3 has 14 residues. Trimming left V 3 bases short and J 1 base short, with 7 bases between. The CDR3 protein is CASSDPPSNQPQHF. The CDR3 DNA follows: TGCGCCAGCAGTGACCCCCCAAGCAATCAGCCCCAGCATTTT.

This clone has a handful of counts. This chain links TRBV5-1 with TRBJ1-3; D is unresolved. V lost 0 bases to trimming and J lost 4 bases, with 11 bases between them. The germline V gene encodes CDR1 SGHRS and CDR2 YFSETQ. This CDR3 has 15 residues. The CDR3 DNA sequence: TGCGCCAGCAGCTTGGGTGAGGGTAGCGGAAACACCATATATTTT. Amino acids: CASSLGEGSGNTIYF. Together with reference TRBV5-1 and TRBJ1-3, the CDR3 gives the full variable domain: KAGVTQTPRYLIKTRGQQVTLSCSPISGHRSVSWYQQTPGQGLQFLFEYFSETQRNKGNFPGRFSGRQFSNSRSEMNVSTLELGDSALYLCASSLGEGSGNTIYFGEGSWLTVV.

The gene calls are TRBV15 and TRBJ1-4; D remains unclear. The CDR3 contains 15 residues. Germline V gene data show CDR1 as LNHNV and CDR2 as YYDKDF (reference sequence). V was trimmed by 5 bases and J by 3 bases, leaving 13 bases between them. CDR3 sequence: CATSVPRSPNEKLFF. In DNA, the CDR3 is TGTGCCACCAGCGTTCCCCGGTCCCCTAATGAAAAACTGTTTTTT. The full variable domain, with the rest looked up from reference TRBV15 and TRBJ1-4, is DAMVIQNPRYQVTQFGKPVTLSCSQTLNHNVMYWYQQKSSQAPKLLFHYYDKDFNNEADTPDNFQSRRPNTSFCFLDIRSPGLGDTAMYLCATSVPRSPNEKLFFGSGTQLSVL.

This chain joins TRBV12-5 and TRBJ2-1, with D possibly TRBD1 on 5 matching bases. This CDR3 is 16 amino acids long. V lost 3 bases to trimming and J lost 1 base, with 13 bases between them. In germline, CDR1 is LGHNT, CDR2 FRNRAP. CDR3 bases: TGTGCTAGTGGTTTTACCAGGGTTAGGTCCTACAATGAGCAGTTCTTC. Protein sequence: CASGFTRVRSYNEQFF.

The chain recombines TRBV30 with TRBJ1-3, with D hard to call. CDR3 length: 17 residues. Trimming pared 3 bases from V and 0 bases from J, leaving 18 bases between. From germline, CDR1 is GTSNPN and CDR2 SVGIG (reference sequence). Written as DNA, the CDR3 is TGTGCCTGGAGGAGGGCTGCGGGGAGGGCCTCTGGAAACACCATATATTTT. Translated: CAWRRAAGRASGNTIYF.

V gene TRBV9 combines with J gene TRBJ1-5; no definite D call. This CDR3 comprises 15 residues. The germline gives CDR1 SGDLS, CDR2 YYNGEE. Trimming stripped 0 bases from V and 3 bases from J, with 10 bases between. This CDR3 is CASSVDESYNQPQHF. The CDR3 coding sequence is TGTGCCAGCAGCGTAGATGAGAGTTACAATCAGCCCCAGCATTTT.

The CDR3 DNA reads as TGTGCCAGCAGCCCCTCGGGGCTAGCGGGGGCCACCTACGAGCAGTACTTC. The encoded protein is CASSPSGLAGATYEQYF. The rearrangement links TRBV7-9 to TRBJ2-7; 10 bases fit TRBD2. J gave up 2 bases and V 5 bases, and 12 bases lay outside the gene matches. Germline V lookup: CDR1 SEHNR, CDR2 FQNEAQ (reference sequence). The CDR3 is 17 residues long.

The gene calls are TRBV9 and TRBJ2-1; 11 bases line up with TRBD2. In germline, CDR1 is SGDLS, CDR2 YYNGEE. V lost 2 bases to trimming and J lost 4 bases; unmatched junction nucleotides: 2. This CDR3 is 15 amino acids long. CDR3 loop: CASSVTSGSYNEQFF. The CDR3 DNA reads TGTGCCAGCAGCGTTACTAGCGGGAGTTACAATGAGCAGTTCTTC. The whole variable domain, remainder taken from reference TRBV9 and TRBJ2-1, is DSGVTQTPKHLITATGQRVTLRCSPRSGDLSVYWYQQSLDQGLQFLIQYYNGEERAKGNILERFSAQQFPDLHSELNLSSLELGDSALYFCASSVTSGSYNEQFFGPGTRLTVL.

This clone occurred once. CDR3 nucleotide sequence: TGTGCCAGCAGCTTACCGGCGGCGGGGGAGCTGTTTTTT. This translates into CASSLPAAGELFF. The J gene is TRBJ2-2, the V gene TRBV7-6; unclear D gene. The CDR3 length is 13 residues. V was cut by 2 bases and J by 8 bases, with 9 bases left in between. CDR1 is SGHVS and CDR2 is FNYEAQ in the germline V gene.

The chain employs TRBV25-1 and TRBJ2-7; 11 bases agree with TRBD2. Germline V gene data show CDR1 as MGHDK and CDR2 as SYGVNS. The V segment lost 9 bases and the J segment 5 bases; nucleotides outside the gene matches: 6. The CDR3 is made up of 13 amino acids. For the CDR3, the DNA is TGTGCCAGTACTAGCGGGAGAGTTGACGAGCAGTACTTC. Translating it yields CASTSGRVDEQYF.